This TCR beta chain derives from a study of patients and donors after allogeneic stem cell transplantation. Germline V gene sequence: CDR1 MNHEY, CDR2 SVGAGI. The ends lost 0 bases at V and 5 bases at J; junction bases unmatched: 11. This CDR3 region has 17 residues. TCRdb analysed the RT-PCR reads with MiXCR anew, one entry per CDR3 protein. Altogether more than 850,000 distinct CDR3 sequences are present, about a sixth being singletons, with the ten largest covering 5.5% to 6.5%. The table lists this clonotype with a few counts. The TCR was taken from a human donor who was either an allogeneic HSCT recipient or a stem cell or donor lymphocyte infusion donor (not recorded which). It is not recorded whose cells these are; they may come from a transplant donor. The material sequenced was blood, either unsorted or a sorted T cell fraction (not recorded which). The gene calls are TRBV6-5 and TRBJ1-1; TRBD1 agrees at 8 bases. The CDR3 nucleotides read TGTGCCAGCAGTTACTCGGTGATGGCAGGGGGCACGACTGAAGCTTTCTTT. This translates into CASSYSVMAGGTTEAFF.